A single sample is the source of the 8 T cell receptor beta chains below, sequenced in a study of CD8 T cells in ankylosing spondylitis. TCRdb called the 5' RACE reads again in MiXCR, with one record for every CDR3 protein. The sample comprises some 340,000 distinct CDR3 sequences, about 15% of which are singletons, and 0.9% to 1.2% rests with the top ten. Sequenced material: blood, either unsorted or a sorted T cell fraction (not recorded which). These receptors were taken from a male donor with ankylosing spondylitis or in good health (not recorded which).

The sample holds a few counts of this clonotype. This chain joins TRBV5-6 and TRBJ1-1; maybe TRBD1 (5 bases). CDR3 length: 14 amino acids. CDR1 is SGHDT and CDR2 is YYEEEE in the germline V gene. The ends were cut back, 3 bases at V and 1 base at J, with 10 bases in the middle. CDR3 residues: CASSWYDRNTEAFF. The CDR3 coding sequence is TGTGCCAGCAGCTGGTACGACAGGAACACTGAAGCTTTCTTT.

The chain recombines TRBV12-3 or TRBV12-4 with TRBJ2-6, with 7 bases identical to TRBD1. The junction had 9 bases not matched to a gene; V was cut back by 6 bases and J by 1 base. The CDR3 has 17 residues. The CDR3 reads CASRARDSRSGANVLTF. In DNA, the CDR3 is TGTGCCAGCAGGGCCCGGGACAGCCGTTCTGGGGCCAACGTCCTGACTTTC.

V usage is TRBV6-1 and J usage is TRBJ2-7, with 10 bases lining up with TRBD2. The CDR3 sequence is 13 residues long. The germline V gene encodes CDR1 MNHNS and CDR2 SASEGT. J was trimmed by 3 bases and V by 7 bases; bases with no gene match: 3. CDR3 nucleotide sequence: TGTGCCAGCACTCGGACTAGCGGCTACGAGCAGTACTTC. Encoded protein: CASTRTSGYEQYF.

V and J are TRBV5-1 and TRBJ2-1; 9 bases match TRBD2. This CDR3 comprises 16 residues. V lost 0 bases and J lost 6; bases outside the gene matches: 7. Germline V gene lookup returns CDR1 SGHRS and CDR2 YFSETQ. In nucleotides, the CDR3 is TGCGCCAGCAGCTTGGGCGGGGGGGGCGGTGGCAATGAGCAGTTCTTC. Its translation: CASSLGGGGGGNEQFF.

This clonotype was seen a handful of times. This rearrangement joins TRBV7-9 to TRBJ2-3, with D perhaps TRBD2 (6 bases). The CDR3 is 12 residues long. Germline-derived CDR1 and CDR2 are SEHNR and FQNEAQ (reference sequence). Between the trimmed V and J ends, which lost 5 bases and 7 bases, there was a span of 10 bases. The CDR3 spells CASSPGGNTQYF. CDR3 nucleotides: TGTGCCAGCAGCCCTGGCGGGAATACGCAGTATTTT.

About this clonotype: This CDR3 fails to terminate in the conserved phenylalanine or tryptophan, so it likely reflects a read error. It is unclear where the CDR3 begins or ends on the DNA, so no DNA is shown, and the CDR3 is as TCRdb lists it. The chain joins TRBV7-9 to TRBJ2-7; the table names TRBD1, a call not compared with the DNA. Looked up from germline, CDR1 is SEHNR and CDR2 is FQNEAQ (reference sequence). The CDR3 is made up of 13 amino acids, end residues included. CDR3 region: CASSLAPGPPDAY.

The chain links TRBV18 to TRBJ1-5, with no clear D. Trimming removed 6 bases at V and 0 bases at J, with 9 bases between. The CDR3 has 14 residues. The germline gives CDR1 KGHSH, CDR2 LQKENI. The CDR3 reads CASSQGYSNQPQHF. Written as DNA, the CDR3 is TGTGCCAGCTCTCAAGGTTATAGCAATCAGCCCCAGCATTTT. Looking up the rest from reference TRBV18 and TRBJ1-5 gives the full variable domain: NAGVMQNPRHLVRRRGQEARLRCSPMKGHSHVYWYRQLPEEGLKFMVYLQKENIIDESGMPKERFSAEFPKEGPSILRIQQVVRGDSAAYFCASSQGYSNQPQHFGDGTRLSIL.

The gene calls are TRBV7-9 and TRBJ2-7; D is unclear. V lost 4 bases and J lost 5, with 12 bases in between. The CDR3 has 13 residues. Germline CDR1 SEHNR, CDR2 FQNEAQ (reference sequence). The CDR3 region is CASSSDQINEQYF. In nucleotides, the CDR3 is TGTGCCAGCAGCTCCGACCAGATAAACGAGCAGTACTTC. The full variable domain, with the rest looked up from reference TRBV7-9 and TRBJ2-7, is DTGVSQNPRHKITKRGQNVTFRCDPISEHNRLYWYRQTLGQGPEFLTYFQNEAQLEKSRLLSDRFSAERPKGSFSTLEIQRTEQGDSAMYLCASSSDQINEQYFGPGTRLTVT.